Sequencing of this T cell receptor beta chain was carried out in a study of glioma-infiltrating T cells after dendritic cell vaccination. Overall study: Treatment, given 2003 to 2012, was autologous tumor lysate-pulsed dendritic cell vaccination. Monocyte-derived dendritic cells, cultured seven days with IL-4 and GM-CSF, were pulsed with autologous tumor lysate.

PBMC sampling occurred before vaccination, two weeks after the third dose, and at progression. The count of this clone is one. Its antigen remains unknown. Study conclusions and caveats: No direct clonality-survival link was found; a diverse polyclonal response may matter.

Repertoires were generated with immunoSEQ multiplex PCR, while TCRdb's copy carries only in-frame clones and drops some. The sample has some 100,000 clones, approximately 87% seen once. This TCR derives from a human donor with glioblastoma. Sequenced material: blood, taken before dendritic cell vaccination.

The CDR3 sequence is CASSERRSSLPEAFF. The DNA for the CDR3 is TGTGCCAGCAGTGAAAGGAGGTCGTCCCTCCCTGAAGCTTTCTTT. This chain joins TRBV6-1 and TRBJ1-1; D gene ambiguous. The ends were cut back, 2 bases at V and 6 bases at J, with 16 bases in the middle. The CDR3 runs 15 residues. The germline V gene encodes CDR1 MNHNS and CDR2 SASEGT.